Sequencing of this T cell receptor (beta chain) was carried out in a study of blood T cell repertoires in COVID-19. Study-wide background: The United States, Italy and Spain provided the acute and convalescent COVID-19 samples.

V was clipped by 2 bases and J by 5 bases; unmatched bases: 8. CDR3 length: 16 amino acids. Germline assignment: CDR1 KGHSH and CDR2 LQKENI. Assay: immunoSEQ multiplex PCR; the TCRdb copy retains only in-frame clones and omits some. The profile shows 350,000 or so clones, about 92% of them singletons. Study members were between 18 and 89 years old and lived in 24 US regions. Participant-given clinical history determined each cohort assignment. The study counted Cohort 3 donors as recovered given two negative PCRs, clearance, or symptom resolution. The source material was PBMCs or T cells enriched from blood (not recorded which). This clonotype was sampled from a woman aged 25-40 years who had recovered from COVID-19. The J gene is TRBJ2-2, the V gene TRBV18, with TRBD1 identical over 7 bases. The CDR3 DNA reads TGTGCCAGCTCACCAGTTACAGGGGAATATACCGGGGAGCTGTTTTTT. This gives the protein CASSPVTGEYTGELFF.